The present T cell receptor beta chain was sequenced within a study of PD-1 blockade in classical Hodgkin lymphoma. Findings and caveats of the study: It was among complete responders that baseline diversity resembled that of newly diagnosed patients.

Time point indicated: cycle 4 day 1 (C4D1), after 6 weeks of nivolumab. Relapses following autologous stem cell transplantation were seen in all patients, with brentuximab vedotin exposure varying. A word on this clone: The antigen is not known.

Germline-derived CDR1 and CDR2 are SGHTA and FQGNSA. Deletions cut 1 base from V and 1 base from J, with 4 bases between. The CDR3 extends over 13 amino acids. Produced via immunoSEQ multiplex PCR; TCRdb's table is partial and in-frame only. The sample has about 89,000 clones, roughly nine tenths seen once; the top ten hold approximately 3%. V usage is TRBV7-2 and J usage is TRBJ2-5; D ambiguous. The sequenced sample was peripheral blood mononuclear cells (PBMCs), obtained before the fourth cycle of nivolumab. This sequence was found in a human donor with classical Hodgkin lymphoma. CDR3 loop: CASSLVRQETQYF. DNA for the CDR3: TGTGCCAGCAGCTTAGTACGCCAAGAGACCCAGTACTTC.